Listed here are 18 T cell receptor beta chains from one sample, sequenced in a study of neurological immune-mediated disorders. TCRdb fed the 5' RACE reads into MiXCR, producing one record per CDR3 protein. Among about 35,000 distinct CDR3 sequences listed, 3.5% to 4% were seen once. The sequenced sample consisted of PBMCs. Receptors originate from a man aged 30 to 45 with multiple sclerosis.

This clonotype appeared many times. The chain joins TRBV20-1 to TRBJ1-2; no clear D gene. Germline CDR1 DFQATT, CDR2 SNEGSKA (reference sequence). Trimming shortened V by 1 base and J by 4 bases, and 16 bases separated the two germline ends. CDR3 length equals 15 residues. The CDR3 loop is CSARAPWRGGYGYTF. The CDR3 DNA sequence: TGCAGTGCTAGAGCCCCCTGGCGGGGAGGCTATGGCTACACCTTC.

This clonotype was observed many times. This rearrangement joins TRBV3-1 to TRBJ2-3; 8 bases match TRBD2. This CDR3 region has 16 residues. In germline, CDR1 is LGHDT, CDR2 YNNKEL (reference sequence). Germline trimming cut 4 bases from V and 2 bases from J; bases unmatched to any gene: 8. CDR3 nucleotides: TGTGCCAGCAGCCCGGCAGCGGGGGACCCCACAGATACGCAGTATTTT. Protein sequence: CASSPAAGDPTDTQYF.

The chain couples TRBV5-1 to TRBJ1-2, with unresolved D. Trimming took off 0 bases at V and 5 bases at J, with 8 bases between the two ends. The CDR3 is 13 residues long. Germline CDR1 SGHRS, CDR2 YFSETQ. The CDR3 region is CASSLASEYGYTF. The CDR3 DNA reads TGCGCCAGCAGCTTGGCGTCCGAATATGGCTACACCTTC.

The sample holds many counts of this clonotype. This chain uses TRBV15 with TRBJ1-2; D not certain. CDR3 length equals 14 residues. V was shortened by 0 bases and J by 7 bases, with 12 bases between the two germline ends. Germline V gene lookup returns CDR1 LNHNV and CDR2 YYDKDF (reference sequence). The CDR3 is CATSRDRTAFGYTF. The CDR3, as DNA: TGTGCCACCAGCAGAGATCGCACAGCTTTTGGCTACACCTTC. The full variable domain, completed using reference TRBV15 and TRBJ1-2, is DAMVIQNPRYQVTQFGKPVTLSCSQTLNHNVMYWYQQKSSQAPKLLFHYYDKDFNNEADTPDNFQSRRPNTSFCFLDIRSPGLGDTAMYLCATSRDRTAFGYTFGSGTRLTVV.

As to this clonotype: A read error may explain this, as a much larger clone is one base away. The rearrangement links TRBV5-4 to TRBJ2-5; D call uncertain. V lost 4 bases to trimming and J lost 3 bases, with 13 bases between them. Germline lookup yields CDR1 SGHNT and CDR2 YYREEE (reference sequence). The CDR3 sequence is 14 residues long. The CDR3 DNA follows: TGTGCCAGCAGCCCGGAATGGCGTAAAGAGACCCAGTACTTC. It specifies CASSPEWRKETQYF. Supplemented by reference TRBV5-4 and TRBJ2-5, the full variable domain reads ETGVTQSPTHLIKTRGQQVTLRCSSQSGHNTVSWYQQALGQGPQFIFQYYREEENGRGNFPPRFSGLQFPNYSSELNVNALELDDSALYLCASSPEWRKETQYFGPGTRLLVL.

This clonotype was observed many times. This rearrangement joins TRBV20-1 to TRBJ2-5, with 8 bases that match TRBD1. CDR3 length equals 14 residues. Looked up from germline, CDR1 is DFQATT and CDR2 is SNEGSKA (reference sequence). V was pared by 1 base and J by 4 bases, with 5 bases of the junction left unmatched. CDR3 sequence: CSARVQGAGETQYF. In nucleotides, the CDR3 is TGCAGTGCTAGAGTCCAGGGGGCAGGAGAGACCCAGTACTTC.

This clonotype has a count of ten or more. The chain carries TRBV6-4 and TRBJ2-2, with D perhaps assigned TRBD1 or TRBD2 (5 bases each). The V end was cut by 2 bases, the J end by 1 base, with 5 bases between. CDR1 is MRHNA and CDR2 is SNTAGT in the germline V gene. CDR3 length equals 14 residues. For the CDR3, the DNA is TGTGCCAGCAGTGACGGGGGGAACACCGGGGAGCTGTTTTTT. Its protein is CASSDGGNTGELFF.

In its sample, this clonotype was seen a few times. The chain combines TRBV6-5 with TRBJ1-1, with a possible D match to TRBD1 (5 bases). Germline V lookup: CDR1 MNHEY, CDR2 SVGAGI. The CDR3 sequence is 15 residues long. V was cut by 4 bases and J by 5 bases, with 17 bases left in between. CDR3 nucleotide sequence: TGTGCCAGCAGTTTCGACCTCAGGGCCGGTACTGAAGCTTTCTTT. Amino acid sequence: CASSFDLRAGTEAFF.

This clonotype was observed at least ten times. This chain's CDR3 is CATSRDPLSSYEQYF. As DNA, the CDR3 is TGTGCCACCAGCAGAGATCCCCTGAGCTCCTACGAGCAGTACTTC. The gene calls are TRBV15 and TRBJ2-7; no definite D call. V dropped 0 bases and J dropped 0 bases, with 9 bases sitting between them. CDR1 is LNHNV, CDR2 YYDKDF, per germline (reference sequence). The CDR3 has 15 residues.

Many counts were recorded for this clonotype. V and J are TRBV10-3 and TRBJ1-5; 7 bases fit TRBD1. J lost 2 bases, V lost 0 bases, and 4 bases had no gene match. The CDR3 is 16 residues long. Germline V gene sequence: CDR1 ENHRY, CDR2 SYGVKD. The CDR3 region has the DNA TGTGCCATCAGTGAGTCGGGACAGATAGGCAATCAGCCCCAGCATTTT. Its translation: CAISESGQIGNQPQHF.

This clonotype occurred many times. The chain carries TRBV29-1 and TRBJ1-5, with a tentative D call TRBD1 (5 bases). CDR1 and CDR2 from the germline V gene are SQVTM and ANQGSEA. Trimming shortened V by 4 bases and J by 4 bases, and 11 bases separated the two germline ends. CDR3 length: 13 amino acids. The CDR3 loop reads CSVGSGPNQPQHF. The CDR3 DNA follows: TGCAGCGTTGGTTCGGGGCCAAATCAGCCCCAGCATTTT. Drawing the rest from reference TRBV29-1 and TRBJ1-5, the complete variable domain is SAVISQKPSRDICQRGTSLTIQCQVDSQVTMMFWYRQQPGQSLTLIATANQGSEATYESGFVIDKFPISRPNLTFSTLTVSNMSPEDSSIYLCSVGSGPNQPQHFGDGTRLSIL.

This clonotype was detected many times. The chain combines TRBV12-3 or TRBV12-4 with TRBJ2-1; 8 bases align to TRBD2. The ends lost 6 bases at V and 8 bases at J; junction bases unmatched: 15. The CDR3 spans 16 residues. CDR3 nucleotides: TGTGCCAGCAGCTCAATGGGTAGCGGGGATATATATGAGCAGTTCTTC. This sequence encodes CASSSMGSGDIYEQFF.

This clonotype came up many times. This chain joins TRBV7-2 and TRBJ1-2, with 9 bases lining up with TRBD1. Trimming removed 1 base from V and 0 bases from J; junction bases left unmatched: 3. Per germline, CDR1 SGHTA and CDR2 FQGNSA. The CDR3 length is 16 residues. The CDR3 sequence: CASSLGDREANYGYTF. CDR3 DNA sequence: TGTGCCAGCAGCTTAGGGGACAGGGAAGCTAACTATGGCTACACCTTC.

In its sample, this clonotype was seen many times. This chain joins TRBV20-1 and TRBJ2-3; TRBD2 matches 7 bases. Germline V gene data show CDR1 as DFQATT and CDR2 as SNEGSKA (reference sequence). There are 11 residues in the CDR3. CDR3 sequence: CLAASTDTQYF. In nucleotides, the CDR3 is TGCCTAGCGGCTAGCACAGATACGCAGTATTTT.

In this sample, this clonotype turned up many times. The genes are TRBV24-1 and TRBJ2-1; D gene ambiguous. V shed 1 base and J shed 2 bases, with 5 bases lying between them. Germline V gene data show CDR1 as KGHDR and CDR2 as SFDVKD. This CDR3 comprises 14 residues. CDR3: CATSDFRAYNEQFF. The CDR3 DNA follows: TGTGCCACCAGTGATTTTCGAGCCTACAATGAGCAGTTCTTC.

Ten or more counts support this clonotype. This sequence joins TRBV2 and TRBJ2-1; possible D gene TRBD2, 6 bases. Germline CDR1 is SNHLY and CDR2 is FYNNEI. Trimming pared 6 bases from V and 8 bases from J, leaving 17 bases between. This CDR3 contains 14 residues. CDR3 in DNA: TGTGCCAGCAGGGGCCGACTAGATACCGATGAGCAGTTCTTC. Amino acids: CASRGRLDTDEQFF.

This clonotype was observed many times. The chain joins TRBV18 to TRBJ1-5; D unresolved. The CDR3 extends over 13 amino acids. V was cut by 9 bases and J by 3 bases, with 12 bases left in between. Germline values: CDR1 KGHSH, CDR2 LQKENI. CDR3 residues: CASCLGSNQPQHF. As DNA, the CDR3 is TGTGCCAGTTGTCTGGGCTCCAATCAGCCCCAGCATTTT.

At least ten counts were recorded for this clonotype. This chain connects TRBV24-1 to TRBJ2-6; D gene ambiguous. This CDR3 is 20 amino acids long. Deletions cut 0 bases from V and 1 base from J, with 18 bases between. Germline V CDR1 and CDR2: KGHDR, SFDVKD. The DNA of the CDR3 is TGTGCCACCAGTGATTTGCATCCCAACAGCCCAAGTTCTGGGGCCAACGTCCTGACTTTC. This gives the protein CATSDLHPNSPSSGANVLTF.